The 24 T cell receptor beta chains presented below share a single source sample, sequenced in a study of T cell repertoires in cytomegalovirus infection. Each CDR3 protein is one row after TCRdb ran MiXCR on the reads. Of about a million distinct CDR3 sequences listed, approximately 33% are singletons. The antigens for these receptors are not known. The sequences come from cultured CD8+ T cells from PBMCs, collected from culture after CMV antigen stimulation. These receptor sequences come from a human donor in good health (CMV status not recorded). Some clones in this sample may be carry-over from other donors' samples.

The table lists this clonotype with many counts. The CDR3 DNA follows: TGTGCCAGCAGTGAAATGGGGGGGTCCTACGAGCAGTACGTC. Residues: CASSEMGGSYEQYV. The chain has TRBV6-1 and TRBJ2-7; 7 bases fit TRBD2. This CDR3 is built from 14 residues. V trimming: 2 bases; J trimming: 1 base; junction bases outside the gene matches: 2. Germline CDR1 is MNHNS and CDR2 is SASEGT.

This clonotype was picked up many times. The rearrangement uses TRBV10-3 and TRBJ2-1; D remains unclear. In germline, CDR1 is ENHRY, CDR2 SYGVKD. Deletions cut 3 bases from V and 0 bases from J, with 12 bases between. There are 16 residues in the CDR3. The DNA of the CDR3 is TGTGCCATCAGTGAAATGATGGCTCCCTCCTACAATGAGCAGTTCTTC. This sequence encodes CAISEMMAPSYNEQFF.

Many counts were recorded for this clonotype. The chain couples TRBV7-2 to TRBJ2-5; D call uncertain. The CDR3 is 12 amino acids. With 0 bases removed from V and 5 bases from J, the gap between germline ends came to 4 bases. Germline CDR1 is SGHTA and CDR2 is FQGNSA. CDR3 DNA: TGTGCCAGCAGCTTAGCGGTGGAGACCCAGTACTTC. It is translated as CASSLAVETQYF.

This clonotype was seen more than once but under ten times. This chain connects TRBV27 to TRBJ2-1, with D maybe TRBD1 (6 bases). The germline V and J ends were trimmed by 0 bases and 6 bases, with 9 bases remaining between them. CDR3 size: 14 residues. The germline V gene has CDR1 MNHEY and CDR2 SMNVEV (reference sequence). CDR3 DNA sequence: TGTGCCAGCAGTTTATCGTTACAGGGCAATGAGCAGTTCTTC. As protein: CASSLSLQGNEQFF.

V gene TRBV12-3 or TRBV12-4 combines with J gene TRBJ1-6; D is uncertain. Trimming took off 5 bases at V and 10 bases at J, with 15 bases between the two ends. The CDR3 sequence is 14 residues long. In DNA form, the CDR3 reads TGTGCCAGCAGTCTAGAAGGGAGGGAATCACCCCTCCACTTT. Protein sequence: CASSLEGRESPLHF.

V is TRBV5-1 and J is TRBJ1-2; D is uncertain. The V gene lost 0 bases and the J gene lost 0 bases, with 9 bases spanning the gap. CDR3 length: 15 amino acids. Germline-derived CDR1 and CDR2 are SGHRS and YFSETQ. The CDR3 DNA is TGCGCCAGCAGCTTGGTAGCCGTAGCTAACTATGGCTACACCTTC. Amino acid sequence: CASSLVAVANYGYTF. The full variable domain, with the rest looked up from reference TRBV5-1 and TRBJ1-2, is KAGVTQTPRYLIKTRGQQVTLSCSPISGHRSVSWYQQTPGQGLQFLFEYFSETQRNKGNFPGRFSGRQFSNSRSEMNVSTLELGDSALYLCASSLVAVANYGYTFGSGTRLTVV.

This clonotype has more than one count but fewer than ten. The chain uses TRBV14 and TRBJ2-3; TRBD2 matches at 7 bases. The V segment lost 0 bases and the J segment 2 bases; nucleotides outside the gene matches: 17. Germline V gene sequence: CDR1 SGHDN, CDR2 FVKESK. The CDR3 runs to 20 residues. The CDR3 DNA reads as TGTGCCAGCAGCCAAGATAGGGGATTCTTCACAGCGGGACTCACAGATACGCAGTATTTT. Its protein product is CASSQDRGFFTAGLTDTQYF.

This clonotype has a handful of counts. Here the CDR3 DNA reads TGTGCCAGCATTCGGGGGGCTAGCACAGATACGCAGTATTTT. As protein: CASIRGASTDTQYF. The J gene is TRBJ2-3, the V gene TRBV5-8; possibly TRBD2 for D (7 bases). The CDR3 sequence is 14 residues long. V shed 6 bases and J shed 0 bases, with 11 bases lying between them. Germline V gives CDR1 SGHTS, CDR2 YDEGEE.

The sample holds a few counts of this clonotype. The J gene is TRBJ1-1, the V gene TRBV19; D call uncertain. V shed 3 bases and J shed 1 base, with 12 bases lying between them. There are 15 residues in the CDR3. Germline CDR1 is LNHDA and CDR2 is SQIVND (reference sequence). CDR3 region: CASSMFADSNTEAFF. CDR3 DNA sequence: TGTGCCAGTAGTATGTTTGCAGACTCGAACACTGAAGCTTTCTTT. Combining the CDR3 with reference TRBV19 and TRBJ1-1 gives the whole variable domain DGGITQSPKYLFRKEGQNVTLSCEQNLNHDAMYWYRQDPGQGLRLIYYSQIVNDFQKGDIAEGYSVSREKKESFPLTVTSAQKNPTAFYLCASSMFADSNTEAFFGQGTRLTVV.

J is TRBJ2-3 and V is TRBV27; D uncertain. The CDR3 sequence is 15 residues long. The germline CDR1 and CDR2 sequences are MNHEY and SMNVEV (reference sequence). Trimming removed 0 bases at V and 2 bases at J, with 9 bases between. The CDR3 spells CASSLSGSYTDTQYF. CDR3 bases: TGTGCCAGCAGTTTATCCGGCAGTTACACAGATACGCAGTATTTT.

This chain links TRBV2 with TRBJ1-5, with 7 bases lining up with TRBD1. Germline V CDR1 and CDR2: SNHLY, FYNNEI. V was clipped by 11 bases and J by 6 bases; unmatched bases: 7. The CDR3 has 12 residues. CDR3 loop: CAGGQEVQPQHF. The CDR3 nucleotides are TGTGCCGGAGGACAGGAGGTTCAGCCCCAGCATTTT.

There are a few counts of this clonotype. The rearrangement joins TRBV7-9 to TRBJ2-1; D may be TRBD1 (5 bases). Germline V gene lookup returns CDR1 SEHNR and CDR2 FQNEAQ (reference sequence). The CDR3 has 16 residues. V gave up 3 bases and J gave up 2 bases, with 14 bases separating them. In DNA, the CDR3 is TGTGCCAGCAGCTTCCCGACAGCGTACACCTACAATGAGCAGTTCTTC. Its protein product is CASSFPTAYTYNEQFF.

This chain connects TRBV6-2 or TRBV6-3 to TRBJ1-1; 9 bases agree with TRBD1. The CDR3 has 15 amino acids. With 4 bases clipped from V and 6 bases from J, the junction kept 9 bases outside the gene matches. Germline CDR1 and CDR2: MNHEY and SVGEGT. The CDR3 sequence: CASSFWTGADAEAFF. CDR3 in DNA: TGTGCCAGCAGTTTCTGGACAGGGGCCGACGCTGAAGCTTTCTTT.

The J gene is TRBJ1-2, the V gene TRBV12-5, with 8 bases lining up with TRBD1. V dropped 6 bases and J dropped 4; count of bases not matched to a gene: 7. CDR1 is LGHNT, CDR2 FRNRAP, per germline. CDR3 length: 14 amino acids. CDR3 in amino acids: CASGRDRTRYGYTF. CDR3 bases: TGTGCTAGTGGCAGGGACAGGACCCGCTATGGCTACACCTTC.

This clonotype has more than one count but fewer than ten. This rearrangement joins TRBV7-9 to TRBJ1-2, with D perhaps matching TRBD1 (6 bases). Germline assignment: CDR1 SEHNR and CDR2 FQNEAQ (reference sequence). The CDR3 runs 14 residues. The ends were cut back, 5 bases at V and 7 bases at J, with 17 bases in the middle. Written as DNA, the CDR3 is TGTGCCAGCAGCCCCCCGGACAGACCGGGTGGCTACACCTTC. It specifies CASSPPDRPGGYTF.

The chain has TRBV11-2 and TRBJ2-3; perhaps TRBD1 as D (5 bases). The V gene lost 1 base and the J gene lost 1 base, with 12 bases spanning the gap. CDR1 and CDR2 (germline): SGHAT, FQNNGV. This CDR3 comprises 16 residues. The CDR3 coding sequence is TGTGCCAGCAGCTTAGGGCAGGGATGGGGCACAGATACGCAGTATTTT. As protein: CASSLGQGWGTDTQYF.

The chain employs TRBV6-6 and TRBJ2-2; D remains ambiguous. Germline loops: CDR1 MNHNY, CDR2 SVGAGI (reference sequence). Trimming left V 2 bases short and J 3 bases short, with 13 bases between. The CDR3 extends over 16 amino acids. In DNA, the CDR3 is TGTGCCAGCAGTTACCTCCCCGGGTGGCACACCGGGGAGCTGTTTTTT. This codes for CASSYLPGWHTGELFF.

The chain recombines TRBV19 with TRBJ1-1, with D possibly TRBD1 on 5 matching bases. The CDR3 loop spans 14 amino acids. The V end lost 6 bases, the J end lost 3 bases, and 14 bases lay between the germline ends. Germline V gene data show CDR1 as LNHDA and CDR2 as SQIVND (reference sequence). CDR3 coding DNA: TGTGCCAGTAGGGCGTGGGACGGGGACACTGAAGCTTTCTTT. Amino acid sequence: CASRAWDGDTEAFF.

The CDR3 nucleotides are TGTGCCAGCAGCATCAGACAGTCCTACGAGCAGTACGTC. Translated, it gives CASSIRQSYEQYV. The rearrangement uses TRBV7-8 and TRBJ2-7, with a tentative D call TRBD1 (5 bases). This CDR3 spans 13 amino acids. Germline lookup yields CDR1 SGHVS and CDR2 FQNEAQ. V gave up 5 bases and J gave up 1 base, with 9 bases separating them.

This clonotype came up a few times. The rearrangement links TRBV6-2 or TRBV6-3 to TRBJ2-7, with 7 nucleotides matching TRBD1. V was clipped by 2 bases and J by 5 bases; unmatched bases: 6. Germline CDR1 MNHEY, CDR2 SVGEGT. The CDR3 runs 14 residues. The chain's CDR3 is CASSYANRGHEQYV. CDR3 coding DNA: TGTGCCAGCAGTTACGCCAACAGGGGACACGAGCAGTACGTC.

This chain joins TRBV9 and TRBJ2-7, with D possibly matching TRBD2 (7 bases). Germline CDR1 SGDLS, CDR2 YYNGEE. Deletions cut 1 base from V and 5 bases from J, with 37 bases between. The CDR3 runs to 22 residues. CDR3 residues: CASSVPHREHSGRGRGSDEQYV. CDR3 DNA sequence: TGTGCCAGCAGCGTACCCCATCGGGAACATTCGGGGAGGGGAAGGGGGTCCGACGAGCAGTACGTC.

The rearrangement joins TRBV7-4 to TRBJ2-7; the D gene could be TRBD1 or TRBD2 (5 bases each). CDR3 length: 15 residues. CDR1 and CDR2 (germline): SGHVT, SQSDAQ. Trimming removed 5 bases from V and 5 bases from J, with 19 bases in between. The CDR3 spells CASSPPRGPVNEQYF. Here the CDR3 DNA reads TGTGCCAGCAGCCCACCGAGGGGCCCGGTGAACGAGCAGTACTTC.

The rearrangement links TRBV6-5 to TRBJ1-5, with 10 nucleotides matching TRBD1. CDR3 length: 18 amino acids. Per the germline V gene, CDR1 is MNHEY and CDR2 is SVGAGI. V gave up 0 bases and J gave up 0 bases; unmatched junction bases: 5. CDR3 DNA: TGTGCCAGCAGTTACTCAGGGACAGGGGCCTTTAGCAATCAGCCCCAGCATTTT. Translating it yields CASSYSGTGAFSNQPQHF.

The chain employs TRBV2 and TRBJ2-5; 9 nucleotides align to TRBD2. CDR1 SNHLY and CDR2 FYNNEI come from the germline V gene. Trimming cost V 2 bases and J 3 bases; bases outside gene matches: 7. The CDR3 has 16 residues. In DNA, the CDR3 is TGTGCCAGCAGTGAAAGGGTAGCGGGGGTGAAAGAGACCCAGTACTTC. Translating it yields CASSERVAGVKETQYF.